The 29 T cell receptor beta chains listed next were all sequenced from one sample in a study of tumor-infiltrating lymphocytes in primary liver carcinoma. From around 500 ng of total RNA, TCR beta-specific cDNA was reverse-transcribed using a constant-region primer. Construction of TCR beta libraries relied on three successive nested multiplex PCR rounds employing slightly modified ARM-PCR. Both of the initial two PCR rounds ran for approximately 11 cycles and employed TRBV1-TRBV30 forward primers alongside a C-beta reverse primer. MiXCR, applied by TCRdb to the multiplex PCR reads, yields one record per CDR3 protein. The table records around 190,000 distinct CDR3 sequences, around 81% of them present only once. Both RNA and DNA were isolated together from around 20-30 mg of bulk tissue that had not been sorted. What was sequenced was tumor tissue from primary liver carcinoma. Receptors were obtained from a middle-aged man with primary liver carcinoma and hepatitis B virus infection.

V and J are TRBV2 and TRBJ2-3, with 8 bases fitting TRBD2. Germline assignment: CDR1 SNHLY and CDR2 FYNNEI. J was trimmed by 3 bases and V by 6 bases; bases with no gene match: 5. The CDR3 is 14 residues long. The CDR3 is CASRLAEPTDTQYF. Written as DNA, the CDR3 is TGTGCCAGCAGACTAGCGGAGCCTACAGATACGCAGTATTTT.

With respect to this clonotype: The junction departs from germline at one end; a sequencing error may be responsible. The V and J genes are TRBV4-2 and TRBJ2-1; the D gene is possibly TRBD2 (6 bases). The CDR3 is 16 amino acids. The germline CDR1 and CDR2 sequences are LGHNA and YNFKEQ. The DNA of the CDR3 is TGTGCCAACAGCCAAGATTGGGGGAGGACCTACAATGAGCAGTTCTTC. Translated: CANSQDWGRTYNEQFF.

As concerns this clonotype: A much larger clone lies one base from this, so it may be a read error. The CDR3 nucleotides are TGTGCCAGCAGTGATAGTAGACAGGGTCTCTTCGGCGAGCAGTACTTC. Its protein product is CASSDSRQGLFGEQYF. V gene TRBV2 combines with J gene TRBJ2-7; 7 bases line up with TRBD1. CDR3 size: 16 residues. V was clipped by 3 bases and J by 6 bases; unmatched bases: 14. Germline-derived CDR1 and CDR2 are SNHLY and FYNNEI.

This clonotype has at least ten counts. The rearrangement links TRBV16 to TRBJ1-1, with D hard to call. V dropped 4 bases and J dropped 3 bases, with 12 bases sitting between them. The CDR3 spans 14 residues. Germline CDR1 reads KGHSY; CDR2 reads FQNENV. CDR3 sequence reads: CASSLSGRDTEAFF. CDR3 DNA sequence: TGTGCCAGCAGCCTCTCGGGCCGCGACACTGAAGCTTTCTTT.

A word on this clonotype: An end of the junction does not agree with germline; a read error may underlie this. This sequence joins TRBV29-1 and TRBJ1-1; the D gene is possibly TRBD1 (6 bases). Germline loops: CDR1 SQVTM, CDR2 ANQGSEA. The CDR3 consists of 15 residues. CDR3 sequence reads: CSVAQGWGMNTESFF. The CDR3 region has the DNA TGCAGCGTTGCCCAGGGGTGGGGAATGAACACTGAATCTTTCTTT. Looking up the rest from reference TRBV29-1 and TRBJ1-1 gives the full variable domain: SAVISQKPSRDICQRGTSLTIQCQVDSQVTMMFWYRQQPGQSLTLIATANQGSEATYESGFVIDKFPISRPNLTFSTLTVSNMSPEDSSIYLCSVAQGWGMNTESFFGQGTRLTVV.

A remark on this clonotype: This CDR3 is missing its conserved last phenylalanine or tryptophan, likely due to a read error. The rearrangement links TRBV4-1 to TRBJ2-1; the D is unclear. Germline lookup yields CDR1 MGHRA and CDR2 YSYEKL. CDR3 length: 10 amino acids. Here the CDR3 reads CAGSAEQQFL. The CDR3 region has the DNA TGCGCCGGCAGCGCGGAACAGCAGTTCCTC.

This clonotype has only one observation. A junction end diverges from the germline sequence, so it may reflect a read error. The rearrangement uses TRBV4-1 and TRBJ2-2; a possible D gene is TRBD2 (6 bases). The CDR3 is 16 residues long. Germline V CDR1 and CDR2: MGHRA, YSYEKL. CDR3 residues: CASSQDAGRWGGVLFF. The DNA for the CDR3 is TGCGCCAGCAGCCAAGATGCGGGGAGATGGGGCGGGGTGCTGTTTTTT.

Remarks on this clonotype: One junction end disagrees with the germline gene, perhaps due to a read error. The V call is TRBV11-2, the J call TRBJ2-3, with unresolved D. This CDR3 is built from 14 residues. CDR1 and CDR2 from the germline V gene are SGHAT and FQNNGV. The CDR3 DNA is TGTGCCAGCAGTCCCTCGGGCCGGGCAGATGCGCAGTATTTT. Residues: CASSPSGRADAQYF.

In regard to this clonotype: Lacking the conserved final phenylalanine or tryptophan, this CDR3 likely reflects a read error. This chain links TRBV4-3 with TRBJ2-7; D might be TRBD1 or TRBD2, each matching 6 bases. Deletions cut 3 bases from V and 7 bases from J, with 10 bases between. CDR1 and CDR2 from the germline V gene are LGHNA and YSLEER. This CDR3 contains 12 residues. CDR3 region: CASSQVGGEQYL. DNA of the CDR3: TGCGCCAGCAGCCAGGTAGGGGGGGAGCAGTACTTA.

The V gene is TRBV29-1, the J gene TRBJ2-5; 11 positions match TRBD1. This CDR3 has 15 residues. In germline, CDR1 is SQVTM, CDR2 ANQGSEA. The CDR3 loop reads CNVEADRGRTETQYF. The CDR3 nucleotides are TGCAATGTTGAAGCGGACAGGGGGCGAACAGAGACCCAGTACTTC.

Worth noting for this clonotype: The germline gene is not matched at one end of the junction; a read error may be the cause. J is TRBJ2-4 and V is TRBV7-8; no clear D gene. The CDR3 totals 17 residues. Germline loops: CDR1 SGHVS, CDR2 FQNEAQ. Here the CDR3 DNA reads TGTGCCAGCAGCCCCCTTTCCAGAGGATTAGCCAAAAACAATCAGTACTTC. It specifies CASSPLSRGLAKNNQYF.

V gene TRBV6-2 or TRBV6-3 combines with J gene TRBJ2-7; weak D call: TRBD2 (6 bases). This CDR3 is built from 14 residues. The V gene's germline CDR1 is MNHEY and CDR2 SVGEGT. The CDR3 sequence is CTSKRLQEGYEQYF. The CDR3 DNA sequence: TGTACTAGCAAAAGACTACAGGAAGGCTACGAGCAGTACTTC.

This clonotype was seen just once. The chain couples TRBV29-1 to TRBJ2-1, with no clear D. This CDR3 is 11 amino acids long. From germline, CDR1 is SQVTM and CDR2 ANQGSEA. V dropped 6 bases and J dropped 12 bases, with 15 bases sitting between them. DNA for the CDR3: TGCAGCGTGACACACGTACAGATGCAGTTCTTC. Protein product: CSVTHVQMQFF.

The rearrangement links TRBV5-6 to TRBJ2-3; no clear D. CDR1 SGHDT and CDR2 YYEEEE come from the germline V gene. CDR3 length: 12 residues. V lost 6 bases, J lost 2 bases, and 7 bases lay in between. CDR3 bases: TGTGCCAGCATCTGGACCACAGATACGCAGTATTTT. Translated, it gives CASIWTTDTQYF.

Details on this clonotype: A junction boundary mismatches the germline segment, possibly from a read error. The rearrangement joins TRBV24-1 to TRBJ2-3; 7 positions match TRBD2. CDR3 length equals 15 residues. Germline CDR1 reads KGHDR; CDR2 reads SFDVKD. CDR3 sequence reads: CTTSSSRERPDTQYF. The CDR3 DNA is TGTACCACCAGTTCCTCGCGGGAGCGGCCAGATACGCAGTATTTT.

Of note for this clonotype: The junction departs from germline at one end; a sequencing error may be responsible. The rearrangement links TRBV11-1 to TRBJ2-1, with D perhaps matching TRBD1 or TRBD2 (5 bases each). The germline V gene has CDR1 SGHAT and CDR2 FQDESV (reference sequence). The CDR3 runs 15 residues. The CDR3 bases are TGTGCCATCAGCTTCCAGGGACCGCTGGACAATAAGCGGTTCTTC. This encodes CAISFQGPLDNKRFF.

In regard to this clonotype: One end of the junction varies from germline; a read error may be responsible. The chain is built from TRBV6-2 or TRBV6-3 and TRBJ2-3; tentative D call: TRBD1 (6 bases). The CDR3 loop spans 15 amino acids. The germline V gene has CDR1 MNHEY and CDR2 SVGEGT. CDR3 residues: CASSRSTDSTDMQYF. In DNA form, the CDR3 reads TGTGCCAGCAGCCGATCCACGGACAGCACAGATATGCAGTATTTT.

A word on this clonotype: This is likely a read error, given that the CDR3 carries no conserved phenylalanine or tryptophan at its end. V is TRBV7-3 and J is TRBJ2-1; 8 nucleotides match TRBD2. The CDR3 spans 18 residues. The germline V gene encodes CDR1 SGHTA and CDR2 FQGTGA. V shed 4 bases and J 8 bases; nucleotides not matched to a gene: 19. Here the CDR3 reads CASSSEGGRAGEGYEQFS. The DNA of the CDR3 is TGTGCCAGCAGCTCTGAAGGGGGTCGAGCGGGAGAGGGGTATGAGCAGTTCTCC.

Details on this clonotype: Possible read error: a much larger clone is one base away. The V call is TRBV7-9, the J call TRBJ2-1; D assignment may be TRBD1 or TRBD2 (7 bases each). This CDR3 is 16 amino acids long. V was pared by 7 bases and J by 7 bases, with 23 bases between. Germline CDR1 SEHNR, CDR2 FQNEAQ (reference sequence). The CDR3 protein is CASNPPRGGGPNEQFF. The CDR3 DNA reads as TGTGCCAGCAACCCTCCCAGGGGGGGAGGGCCAAATGAGCAGTTCTTC.

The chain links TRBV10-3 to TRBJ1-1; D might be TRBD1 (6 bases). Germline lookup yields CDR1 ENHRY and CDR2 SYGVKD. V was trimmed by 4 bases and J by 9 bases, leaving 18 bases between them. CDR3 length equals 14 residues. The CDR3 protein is CAISAPDSGTQAFF. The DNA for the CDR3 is TGTGCCATCAGTGCTCCGGACAGTGGTACTCAAGCTTTCTTT.

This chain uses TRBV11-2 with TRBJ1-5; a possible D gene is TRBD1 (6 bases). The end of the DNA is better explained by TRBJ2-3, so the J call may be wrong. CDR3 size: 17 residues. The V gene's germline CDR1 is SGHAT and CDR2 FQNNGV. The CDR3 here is CASSLRGVTGSNQPQYF. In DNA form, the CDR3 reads TGTGCCAGCAGCTTACGAGGGGTAACAGGGAGCAATCAGCCCCAGTATTTT.

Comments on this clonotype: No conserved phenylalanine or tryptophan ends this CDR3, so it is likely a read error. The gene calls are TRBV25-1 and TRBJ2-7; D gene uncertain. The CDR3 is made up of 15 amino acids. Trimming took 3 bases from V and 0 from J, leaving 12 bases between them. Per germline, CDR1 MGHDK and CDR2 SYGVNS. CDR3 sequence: CASSDYVSFSYEQYL. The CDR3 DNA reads TGTGCCAGCAGTGACTACGTCAGTTTCTCCTACGAGCAGTACTTA.

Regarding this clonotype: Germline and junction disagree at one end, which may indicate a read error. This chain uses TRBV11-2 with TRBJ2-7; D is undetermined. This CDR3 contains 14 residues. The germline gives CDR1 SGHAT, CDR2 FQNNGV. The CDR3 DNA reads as TGTGCCAGCAGCTCTACCAGGAAGTCCTACGAGCTGTACTTC. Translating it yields CASSSTRKSYELYF.

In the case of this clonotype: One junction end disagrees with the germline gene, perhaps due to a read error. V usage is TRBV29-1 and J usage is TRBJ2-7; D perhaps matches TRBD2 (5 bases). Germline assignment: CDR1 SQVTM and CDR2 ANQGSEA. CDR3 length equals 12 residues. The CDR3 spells CSVVEQSEEQYF. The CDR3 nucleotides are TGCAGCGTTGTGGAGCAATCGGAGGAGCAATACTTC.

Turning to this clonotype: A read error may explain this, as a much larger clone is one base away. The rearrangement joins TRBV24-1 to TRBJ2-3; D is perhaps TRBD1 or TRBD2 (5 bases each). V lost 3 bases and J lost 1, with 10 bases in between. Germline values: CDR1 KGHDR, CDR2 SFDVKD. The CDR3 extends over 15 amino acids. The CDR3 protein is CATSDIGTGTDTQYF. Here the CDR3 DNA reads TGTGCCACCAGTGATATCGGGACCGGCACAGATACGCAGTATTTT.

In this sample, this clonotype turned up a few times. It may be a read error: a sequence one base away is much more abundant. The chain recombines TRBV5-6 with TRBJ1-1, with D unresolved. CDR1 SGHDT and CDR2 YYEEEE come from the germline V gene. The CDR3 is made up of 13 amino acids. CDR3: CANSLTANTEAFF. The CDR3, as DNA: TGTGCCAACAGCTTGACGGCGAACACTGAAGCTTTCTTT.

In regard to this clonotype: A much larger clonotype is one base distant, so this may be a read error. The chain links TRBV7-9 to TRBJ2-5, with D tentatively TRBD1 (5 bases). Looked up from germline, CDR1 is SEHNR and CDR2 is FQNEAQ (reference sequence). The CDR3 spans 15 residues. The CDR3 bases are TGTACCAGCAGCTTAGGGGATGGGAACTATGAGACCCAGTACTTC. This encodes CTSSLGDGNYETQYF.

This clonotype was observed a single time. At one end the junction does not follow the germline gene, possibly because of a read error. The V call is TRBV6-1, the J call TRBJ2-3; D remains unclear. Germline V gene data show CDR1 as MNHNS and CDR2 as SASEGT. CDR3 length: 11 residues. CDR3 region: CAGDAVYTQFF. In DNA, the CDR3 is TGTGCCGGCGATGCGGTTTACACGCAGTTTTTT.

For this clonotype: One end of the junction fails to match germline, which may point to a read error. DNA for the CDR3: TGTGCCAGCAGCTTGGGGACAGAGGTGTACATCCAGTACTTC. Protein: CASSLGTEVYIQYF. This chain uses TRBV7-8 with TRBJ2-4; TRBD1 aligns across 7 bases. CDR3 length: 14 residues. In germline, CDR1 is SGHVS, CDR2 FQNEAQ.